These 26 T cell receptor beta chains were all obtained from the same sample, sequenced in a study of human T cells and chemical hapten exposure. Indicated time point: pre-sensitization, week 0. Treatment denoted: therapeutic diphenylcyclopropenone sensitization with weekly scalp DPC. TCRdb used MiXCR to reprocess the RACE reads, holding one entry per CDR3 protein. Altogether 240,000 or so distinct CDR3 sequences are present, 7% to 10% being singletons, with the ten largest covering 2% to 2.5%. The starting material was whole blood, obtained in connection with sensitization to the hapten diphenylcyclopropenone (DPC). These receptors were obtained from a woman aged 40 to 50 with alopecia areata. Some clones in this sample may be carry-over from other donors' samples.

The sample holds many counts of this clonotype. The chain recombines TRBV4-2 with TRBJ1-1, with 8 bases lining up with TRBD1. Germline V gene data show CDR1 as LGHNA and CDR2 as YNFKEQ. V gave up 4 bases and J gave up 6 bases; unmatched junction bases: 7. CDR3 length: 14 amino acids. The CDR3 nucleotides are TGTGCCAGCAGCCTAGGGACAGGCATGCCTGAAGCTTTCTTT. It translates to CASSLGTGMPEAFF.

This clonotype was observed a few times. The V and J genes are TRBV12-5 and TRBJ1-4, with D perhaps matching TRBD1 (6 bases). The CDR3 covers 16 residues. V was clipped by 5 bases and J by 0 bases, with 13 bases between them. Germline CDR1 LGHNT, CDR2 FRNRAP. CDR3 nucleotides: TGTGCTAGTGGTACCAGGGGCTATGCAACTAATGAAAAACTGTTTTTT. Amino acid sequence: CASGTRGYATNEKLFF.

A single count supports this clonotype. The chain is built from TRBV20-1 and TRBJ2-2; TRBD1 agrees at 8 bases. The CDR3 has 13 residues. Germline V CDR1 and CDR2: DFQATT, SNEGSKA (reference sequence). CDR3 nucleotide sequence: TGCAGCCTCAGGGGGCGGAACACCGGGGAGCTGTTTTTT. It encodes CSLRGRNTGELFF.

V and J are TRBV29-1 and TRBJ1-1; 8 bases map to TRBD1. CDR1 is SQVTM, CDR2 ANQGSEA, per germline. V was pared by 4 bases and J by 1 base, with 5 bases of the junction left unmatched. This CDR3 has 14 residues. The CDR3 coding sequence is TGCAGCGTTGGACAGGGGAATTGGAACACTGAAGCTTTCTTT. As protein: CSVGQGNWNTEAFF.

This clonotype turned up a few times. The chain joins TRBV29-1 to TRBJ2-2; TRBD2 matches at 8 bases. The CDR3 runs to 14 residues. J gave up 7 bases and V 6 bases, and 10 bases lay outside the gene matches. The germline gives CDR1 SQVTM, CDR2 ANQGSEA. Here the CDR3 DNA reads TGCAGCGTCGCCAGCGGGAGTCAAGACGGGGAGCTGTTTTTT. The encoded protein is CSVASGSQDGELFF.

This clonotype was observed a few times. The V gene is TRBV6-1, the J gene TRBJ1-4; D is undetermined. Germline CDR1 is MNHNS and CDR2 is SASEGT. This CDR3 contains 15 residues. Trimming shortened V by 3 bases and J by 8 bases, and 16 bases separated the two germline ends. CDR3 DNA: TGTGCCAGCAGTGACCACATATCGGCGGTGGAAAAACTGTTTTTT. Protein product: CASSDHISAVEKLFF.

In its sample, this clonotype was seen many times. This chain uses TRBV5-5 with TRBJ2-7; 7 nucleotides agree with TRBD1. CDR1 SGHKS and CDR2 YYEKEE come from the germline V gene (reference sequence). The length of the CDR3 is 15 residues. V dropped 4 bases and J dropped 0; count of bases not matched to a gene: 7. CDR3 residues: CASSESTGSSYEQYF. The CDR3 nucleotides are TGTGCCAGCAGCGAATCGACAGGGAGCTCCTACGAGCAGTACTTC.

There are many counts of this clonotype. J is TRBJ1-1 and V is TRBV28; D is unclear. Germline lookup yields CDR1 MDHEN and CDR2 SYDVKM. The CDR3 spans 14 residues. Trimming took off 4 bases at V and 0 bases at J, with 9 bases between the two ends. The CDR3 bases are TGTGCCAGCAGTTCGGGAGCGCTGAACACTGAAGCTTTCTTT. Its protein product is CASSSGALNTEAFF.

This clonotype was observed many times. This chain uses TRBV11-2 with TRBJ2-1; D perhaps matches TRBD2 (6 bases). Germline CDR1 and CDR2: SGHAT and FQNNGV. CDR3 length: 15 amino acids. V was clipped by 0 bases and J by 6 bases, with 12 bases between them. The CDR3 here is CASSLEAGGANEQFF. The CDR3 nucleotides are TGTGCCAGCAGCTTAGAGGCAGGAGGGGCCAATGAGCAGTTCTTC.

The chain is built from TRBV21-1 and TRBJ1-5; the table's D call TRBD1 went unverified against the DNA. TRBV21-1 is a recognized pseudogene. The length of the CDR3 is 21 residues. CDR3 in DNA: TGTGCCAGCAGCAAAGAGAACCCGGGACAGGCGTTAGGGGGGCTAAATCAGCCCCAGCATTTT. It is translated as CASSKENPGQALGGLNQPQHF.

This clonotype was seen a few times. The gene calls are TRBV10-3 and TRBJ1-4; D unclear. The CDR3 covers 13 residues. Germline CDR1 and CDR2: ENHRY and SYGVKD. The V end lost 8 bases, the J end lost 4 bases, and 11 bases lay between the germline ends. CDR3: CAIAGGINEKLFF. CDR3 nucleotides: TGTGCCATCGCCGGAGGGATTAATGAAAAACTGTTTTTT.

The chain carries TRBV6-5 and TRBJ2-5; 8 nucleotides align to TRBD1. The trim removed 6 bases at V and 5 bases at J, leaving 8 bases unmatched. Per germline, CDR1 MNHEY and CDR2 SVGAGI. The CDR3 is made up of 14 amino acids. CDR3 coding DNA: TGTGCCAGCAGGGTTCCAGGGGGCCGGGAGACCCAGTACTTC. Its protein is CASRVPGGRETQYF.

The table lists this clonotype with a few counts. The CDR3 nucleotides read TGTGCCAGCAGCTTAGGAAGGCCGGACTTAAACTATGGCTACACCTTC. Its protein product is CASSLGRPDLNYGYTF. J is TRBJ1-2 and V is TRBV7-9; D not resolved. The length of the CDR3 is 16 residues. From germline, CDR1 is SEHNR and CDR2 FQNEAQ (reference sequence). Trimming took off 1 base at V and 2 bases at J, with 14 bases between the two ends.

This clonotype was counted between two and nine times. One base away lies a much larger clone, so this may be a sequencing read error. V is TRBV7-2 and J is TRBJ1-5; no clear D gene. Trimming shortened V by 5 bases and J by 0 bases, and 5 bases separated the two germline ends. The germline V gene encodes CDR1 SGHTA and CDR2 FQGNSA. The CDR3 sequence is 13 residues long. CDR3 nucleotides: TGTGCCAGCAGCACCTTTAGCAATCAGCCCCAGCATTTT. Translating it yields CASSTFSNQPQHF.

This clonotype has a count of ten or more. This rearrangement joins TRBV10-3 to TRBJ2-2, with 10 bases aligning to TRBD1. The length of the CDR3 is 15 residues. The V segment lost 6 bases and the J segment 1 base; nucleotides outside the gene matches: 2. From germline, CDR1 is ENHRY and CDR2 SYGVKD. The CDR3 reads CAIRGDRGNTGELFF. The CDR3, as DNA: TGTGCCATCAGAGGGGACAGGGGGAACACCGGGGAGCTGTTTTTT.

The rearrangement links TRBV19 to TRBJ2-1, with 10 bases aligning to TRBD2. Germline V gives CDR1 LNHDA, CDR2 SQIVND (reference sequence). The CDR3 sequence is 16 residues long. V shed 3 bases and J 6 bases; nucleotides not matched to a gene: 8. CDR3 amino acids: CASSMGAGGVGNEQFF. DNA of the CDR3: TGTGCCAGTAGTATGGGAGCGGGAGGGGTTGGCAATGAGCAGTTCTTC.

V is TRBV10-3 and J is TRBJ2-6, with TRBD1 as a possible D gene (6 bases). Germline lookup yields CDR1 ENHRY and CDR2 SYGVKD. V lost 4 bases, J lost 0 bases, and 7 bases lay in between. The CDR3 totals 15 residues. CDR3 DNA: TGTGCCATCAGTGGACAGGCCTCTGGGGCCAACGTCCTGACTTTC. As protein: CAISGQASGANVLTF.

This clonotype was seen only a few times. The chain is built from TRBV5-4 and TRBJ2-6, with unresolved D. From germline, CDR1 is SGHNT and CDR2 YYREEE (reference sequence). CDR3 length: 15 residues. V was cut by 4 bases and J by 2 bases, with 10 bases left in between. Here the CDR3 DNA reads TGTGCCAGCAGCCGAAATTCCGCTGGGGCCAACGTCCTGACTTTC. This translates into CASSRNSAGANVLTF.

The genes are TRBV28 and TRBJ1-2, with D unresolved. The CDR3 spans 13 residues. From germline, CDR1 is MDHEN and CDR2 SYDVKM. Trimming pared 5 bases from V and 8 bases from J, leaving 15 bases between. CDR3 nucleotide sequence: TGTGCCAGCAGTCCAGCGGTGATTAGGGGCTACACCTTC. It specifies CASSPAVIRGYTF.

This chain joins TRBV6-5 and TRBJ2-7, with TRBD1 matching over 7 bases. V lost 6 bases and J lost 2; bases outside the gene matches: 4. The CDR3 has 13 amino acids. The V gene's germline CDR1 is MNHEY and CDR2 SVGAGI. DNA for the CDR3: TGTGCCAGCAGGCGAGACAGGGCCTACGAGCAGTACTTC. Translation gives CASRRDRAYEQYF.

The chain recombines TRBV6-2 or TRBV6-3 with TRBJ2-1, with no clear D. Trimming took 7 bases from V and 6 from J, leaving 7 bases between them. The CDR3 loop spans 11 amino acids. Germline CDR1 and CDR2: MNHEY and SVGEGT. The CDR3 is CASIGLNEQFF. The CDR3 nucleotides are TGTGCCAGCATAGGGCTCAATGAGCAGTTCTTC.

The chain has TRBV18 and TRBJ2-7; D unclear. The V end was cut by 2 bases, the J end by 5 bases, with 7 bases between. This CDR3 region has 12 residues. Germline CDR1 and CDR2: KGHSH and LQKENI. The CDR3 DNA follows: TGTGCCAGCTCACCAAGTCGAGACGAGCAGTACTTC. This codes for CASSPSRDEQYF.

This clonotype was recorded a few times. The V and J genes are TRBV12-3 or TRBV12-4 and TRBJ1-5, with 10 positions matching TRBD1. Trimming at V came to 6 bases and at J to 7 bases, leaving 9 bases not matched to a gene. The CDR3 totals 15 residues. The CDR3 reads CASSRTGGISQPQHF. For the CDR3, the DNA is TGTGCCAGCAGCCGGACAGGGGGAATAAGCCAGCCCCAGCATTTT.

This clonotype was picked up a small number of times. The V call is TRBV10-3, the J call TRBJ2-7; weak D call: TRBD1 (5 bases). The CDR3 length is 11 residues. The germline V gene encodes CDR1 ENHRY and CDR2 SYGVKD. V was trimmed by 6 bases and J by 7 bases, leaving 10 bases between them. CDR3 DNA: TGTGCCATCAGCTATCAGGGAGAGCAGTACTTC. Its translation: CAISYQGEQYF.

This clonotype showed up just a few times. The CDR3 bases are TGCAGCGTTGAAGGGGACACCGCGAACACCGGGGAGCTGTTTTTT. Translated, it gives CSVEGDTANTGELFF. V is TRBV29-1 and J is TRBJ2-2, with D possibly TRBD1 on 6 matching bases. Germline loops: CDR1 SQVTM, CDR2 ANQGSEA. Trimming pared 1 base from V and 0 bases from J, leaving 9 bases between. This CDR3 region has 15 residues.

The sample holds a few counts of this clonotype. This chain joins TRBV28 and TRBJ2-1; D possibly corresponds to TRBD1 (6 bases). The ends were cut back, 6 bases at V and 5 bases at J, with 14 bases in the middle. The CDR3 has 14 residues. CDR1 and CDR2 (germline): MDHEN, SYDVKM. The CDR3 here is CASSLGGSHNEQFF. Here the CDR3 DNA reads TGTGCCAGCAGCCTTGGGGGCTCTCACAATGAGCAGTTCTTC.